This TCR beta chain was observed in a study of T-cell reconstitution after alpha-beta-depleted transplantation in children. Preparation of the TCRbeta library involved a method that used unique molecular identifiers. TCRdb used MiXCR to reprocess the PCR reads, holding one entry per CDR3 protein. Here the sample spans approximately 520,000 distinct CDR3 sequences, about an eighth being singletons. As concerns this clonotype: What it binds is unknown. At one end, the junction sequence differs from germline, possibly due to a read error.

The study's findings and limits: Some patients' high day-60 TCRbeta diversity was traced to surviving recipient T cells and thymic progenitors. Reportedly, roughly two months post-transplant, alpha-beta T cells arose from several hundred expanded graft clones. Among T cells one year after transplant, newly produced cells accounted for most counts and diversity.

The germline V gene encodes CDR1 MNHEY and CDR2 SVGEGT. CDR3 length: 16 amino acids. This receptor was obtained from a female patient between 2 and 10 years old who had a stem cell transplant for aplastic anemia, so the T cells may come from the graft donor. The V and J genes are TRBV6-2 or TRBV6-3 and TRBJ2-1, with 9 nucleotides matching TRBD1. Sequenced here: PBMCs, mostly from graft donor cells, sampled 180 days after TCRalphabeta/CD19-depleted stem cell transplant. CDR3 sequence reads: CAGSLLRDRAYNEQFF. CDR3 nucleotides: TGTGCCGGCAGCCTCCTCCGGGACAGGGCCTACAATGAGCAGTTCTTC.